The source of this T cell receptor beta chain is a study of memory CD4+ T cells and cytomegalovirus serostatus. Study-wide results and caveats: Suggested: most of the CMV-linked TCR signature lies in CD4+ memory cells. CD4+ memory repertoires contained about 40% of the roughly 150 reported CMV TCRbeta sequences.

With respect to this clone: Its antigen is unknown.

Looked up from germline, CDR1 is MNHNS and CDR2 is SASEGT. The CDR3 length is 15 residues. Trimming left V 7 bases short and J 3 bases short, with 15 bases between. Using immunoSEQ multiplex PCR, the repertoire was profiled, and TCRdb retains in-frame clones only, with some absent. The sample has about 58,000 clones, roughly 84% seen once; the top ten hold roughly 0.5%. The sort gate was single viable CD3+CD4+CD8-CD45RO+ cells for memory CD4+ T cells. Donors' CMV status reflects serum IgG against pp150, pp28, p38, p52. The sample was memory CD4+ T cells from blood. This TCR was sampled from an adult in good health and CMV-seronegative. Some clones in this sample may be carry-over from other donors' samples. The chain joins TRBV6-1 to TRBJ2-2, with a tentative D call TRBD2 (6 bases). The CDR3 nucleotides are TGTGCCAGCAATGGGGGGAGACCACACACCGGGGAGCTGTTTTTT. Its protein is CASNGGRPHTGELFF.